This passage covers 27 T cell receptor beta chains from one sample sequenced in a study of blood T cell repertoires in COVID-19. Assay: immunoSEQ multiplex PCR; the TCRdb copy retains only in-frame clones and omits some. The sample has more than 85,000 clones, more than 65% seen once. The specimen sequenced was peripheral blood. The receptors shown here come from a woman aged 80 or over with acute or convalescent COVID-19.

This rearrangement joins TRBV10-1 to TRBJ1-1; 8 bases are a match to TRBD1. The CDR3 sequence is 15 residues long. CDR1 and CDR2 (germline): WNHNN, SYGVQD (reference sequence). The J segment lost 4 bases and the V segment lost 3 bases, leaving 7 bases of the junction unmatched. As DNA, the CDR3 is TGCGCCAGCAGTGAAGGACAGGGTGCGGGCACTGAAGCTTTCTTT. Encoded protein: CASSEGQGAGTEAFF.

The gene calls are TRBV5-5 and TRBJ1-4, with D perhaps TRBD1 (5 bases). The CDR3 loop spans 18 amino acids. V was trimmed by 4 bases and J by 10 bases, leaving 29 bases between them. CDR1 and CDR2 from the germline V gene are SGHKS and YYEKEE (reference sequence). The CDR3 spells CASSGGQATRQIHGKLFF. The CDR3 DNA reads TGTGCCAGCAGCGGTGGGCAGGCGACGCGACAGATCCACGGAAAACTGTTTTTT.

This chain joins TRBV7-2 and TRBJ2-7; 13 bases fit TRBD2. From germline, CDR1 is SGHTA and CDR2 FQGNSA. The junction had 5 bases not matched to a gene; V was cut back by 5 bases and J by 4 bases. The CDR3 has 15 amino acids. The CDR3 sequence: CASSQGTSGVYEQYF. The CDR3 region has the DNA TGTGCCAGCAGCCAAGGGACTAGCGGGGTTTACGAGCAGTACTTC.

This chain connects TRBV28 to TRBJ2-5, with 10 bases identical to TRBD1. CDR3 size: 14 residues. V dropped 2 bases and J dropped 7; count of bases not matched to a gene: 4. Germline assignment: CDR1 MDHEN and CDR2 SYDVKM. CDR3 residues: CASSLGQGGGTQYF. For the CDR3, the DNA is TGTGCCAGCAGTTTAGGACAGGGGGGAGGGACCCAGTACTTC.

The chain recombines TRBV18 with TRBJ2-3; D possibly corresponds to TRBD2 (5 bases). Germline loops: CDR1 KGHSH, CDR2 LQKENI. V dropped 6 bases and J dropped 3 bases, with 19 bases sitting between them. The CDR3 loop spans 16 amino acids. Written as DNA, the CDR3 is TGTGCCAGCTCGTCAGCCTGGGAGACCGGGACAGATACGCAGTATTTT. Residues: CASSSAWETGTDTQYF.

The V and J genes are TRBV30 and TRBJ1-6; D call uncertain. CDR1 GTSNPN and CDR2 SVGIG come from the germline V gene (reference sequence). CDR3 length: 12 amino acids. The V and J ends lost 0 bases and 11 bases respectively, with 8 bases between them. CDR3 coding DNA: TGTGCCTGGAGTGTACCCCCGGCACCCCTCCACTTT. Its protein is CAWSVPPAPLHF.

The chain has TRBV10-3 and TRBJ2-7; the match to TRBD1 covers 8 bases. V lost 6 bases, J lost 2 bases, and 6 bases stayed unmatched. This CDR3 has 14 residues. Germline V CDR1 and CDR2: ENHRY, SYGVKD. The CDR3 is CAIREDRVAYEQYF. The CDR3 nucleotides are TGTGCCATCAGAGAGGACAGGGTGGCCTACGAGCAGTACTTC.

This clone has a handful of counts. This chain links TRBV7-8 with TRBJ2-7; TRBD2 is a possible D gene (6 bases). CDR1 and CDR2 (germline): SGHVS, FQNEAQ. CDR3 length: 15 amino acids. V was clipped by 2 bases and J by 0 bases, with 11 bases between them. In DNA, the CDR3 is TGTGCCAGCAGCTTACGTGGGGGGACCTCCTACGAGCAGTACTTC. The encoded protein is CASSLRGGTSYEQYF.

This clone was found a few times. The chain is built from TRBV3-1 (or the pseudogene TRBV3-2) and TRBJ2-4, with a tentative D call TRBD2 (5 bases). Trimming took 4 bases from V and 4 from J, leaving 20 bases between them. Germline CDR1 reads LGHDT; CDR2 reads YNNKEL (reference sequence). The CDR3 is made up of 17 amino acids. CDR3 sequence (DNA): TGTGCCAGCAGCCCGACCCAGCTCGAGCGGACTAAAAACATTCAGTACTTC. This sequence encodes CASSPTQLERTKNIQYF.

The chain combines TRBV7-8 with TRBJ2-5; 13 bases are a match to TRBD2. This CDR3 is 16 amino acids long. Trimming took 8 bases from V and 0 from J; bases not matched to a gene: 6. Germline CDR1 SGHVS, CDR2 FQNEAQ. Here the CDR3 reads CASVWGTSGNQETQYF. In DNA form, the CDR3 reads TGTGCCAGCGTTTGGGGGACTAGCGGGAACCAAGAGACCCAGTACTTC.

The chain uses TRBV4-3 and TRBJ1-3; unclear D gene. Germline V gene lookup returns CDR1 LGHNA and CDR2 YSLEER. This CDR3 region has 15 residues. The germline V and J ends were trimmed by 4 bases and 0 bases, with 10 bases remaining between them. The DNA for the CDR3 is TGCGCCAGCAGCCCAGAACCACTCTCTGGAAACACCATATATTTT. This codes for CASSPEPLSGNTIYF.

This rearrangement joins TRBV7-2 to TRBJ2-3, with 8 bases fitting TRBD1. The CDR3 is made up of 15 amino acids. Germline V gene lookup returns CDR1 SGHTA and CDR2 FQGNSA. The J segment lost 2 bases and the V segment lost 4 bases, leaving 5 bases of the junction unmatched. The CDR3 loop is CASSYGDRYTDTQYF. The CDR3 DNA is TGTGCCAGCAGCTACGGGGACAGGTACACAGATACGCAGTATTTT.

The chain employs TRBV9 and TRBJ2-3; D gene ambiguous. This CDR3 has 15 residues. The ends were cut back, 0 bases at V and 0 bases at J, with 8 bases in the middle. Germline lookup yields CDR1 SGDLS and CDR2 YYNGEE. CDR3: CASSVASSSTDTQYF. The CDR3 DNA sequence: TGTGCCAGCAGCGTAGCCTCCTCTAGCACAGATACGCAGTATTTT.

The rearrangement links TRBV7-9 to TRBJ1-2; unclear D gene. Germline CDR1 reads SEHNR; CDR2 reads FQNEAQ (reference sequence). This CDR3 is built from 11 residues. With 0 bases removed from V and 8 bases from J, the gap between germline ends came to 4 bases. The CDR3 sequence is CASSLAEGYTF. As DNA, the CDR3 is TGTGCCAGCAGCTTAGCGGAGGGCTACACCTTC.

V gene TRBV5-5 combines with J gene TRBJ2-1, with 12 bases lining up with TRBD2. The CDR3 is made up of 15 amino acids. Germline CDR1 reads SGHKS; CDR2 reads YYEKEE (reference sequence). V lost 2 bases and J lost 4; bases outside the gene matches: 1. The CDR3 DNA is TGTGCCAGCAGCTTAGGACTAGCGGGGTACAATGAGCAGTTCTTC. Amino acids: CASSLGLAGYNEQFF.

This clone was seen once. The rearrangement uses TRBV3-1 (or the pseudogene TRBV3-2) and TRBJ2-3; 7 bases map to TRBD1. The germline CDR1 and CDR2 sequences are LGHDT and YNNKEL (reference sequence). CDR3 length: 14 residues. V was clipped by 1 base and J by 14 bases; unmatched bases: 12. The CDR3 DNA reads TGTGCCAGCAGCCAAGTTCCTACAGGGGCTATCCGGTATTTT. This encodes CASSQVPTGAIRYF.

The V and J genes are TRBV9 and TRBJ2-5; 9 bases map to TRBD2. Germline-derived CDR1 and CDR2 are SGDLS and YYNGEE. After removal of 0 bases from V and 5 bases from J, the junction contained 5 bases not matched to a gene. The CDR3 runs to 15 residues. The DNA of the CDR3 is TGTGCCAGCAGCGTAGGCGGGGGGGCCGGGGAGACCCAGTACTTC. Translation gives CASSVGGGAGETQYF.

The rearrangement uses TRBV28 and TRBJ1-2; D gene uncertain. Germline V CDR1 and CDR2: MDHEN, SYDVKM. This CDR3 is built from 11 residues. Trimming took off 10 bases at V and 4 bases at J, with 10 bases between the two ends. CDR3 bases: TGTGCCACCGGTAGCGGCTATGGCTACACCTTC. It encodes CATGSGYGYTF.

CDR3 loop: CATLRLNSGNTIYF. The CDR3 region has the DNA TGTGCCACCCTCAGACTCAACTCTGGAAACACCATATATTTT. The chain links TRBV28 to TRBJ1-3; unclear D gene. CDR1 and CDR2 (germline): MDHEN, SYDVKM. V was cut by 10 bases and J by 0 bases, with 13 bases left in between. The CDR3 runs 14 residues.

The chain carries TRBV4-1 and TRBJ1-2; D remains ambiguous. CDR1 is MGHRA and CDR2 is YSYEKL in the germline V gene. The V and J ends lost 1 base and 2 bases respectively, with 20 bases between them. The CDR3 runs to 18 residues. In DNA form, the CDR3 reads TGCGCCAGCAGCCAAGTCCCCCGGGGAGGGATACTAAACTATGGCTACACCTTC. This sequence encodes CASSQVPRGGILNYGYTF.

The chain employs TRBV6-1 and TRBJ1-5; D ambiguous. V lost 3 bases, J lost 9 bases, and 12 bases lay in between. This CDR3 has 13 residues. Germline lookup yields CDR1 MNHNS and CDR2 SASEGT. As DNA, the CDR3 is TGTGCCAGCAGTGAGTTCGAGGTTCGGCCCCAGCATTTT. Translated, it gives CASSEFEVRPQHF.

This chain connects TRBV6-5 to TRBJ2-3, with D tentatively TRBD2 (6 bases). Germline loops: CDR1 MNHEY, CDR2 SVGAGI. V was cut by 0 bases and J by 2 bases, with 12 bases left in between. This CDR3 comprises 16 residues. The CDR3 here is CASSYSRLEATDTQYF. The CDR3 bases are TGTGCCAGCAGTTACTCCCGACTAGAAGCCACAGATACGCAGTATTTT.

This rearrangement joins TRBV6-5 to TRBJ2-3; the D gene is possibly TRBD1 (5 bases). The CDR3 covers 14 residues. V was shortened by 6 bases and J by 1 base, with 11 bases between the two germline ends. CDR1 is MNHEY, CDR2 SVGAGI, per germline. The CDR3 region has the DNA TGTGCCAGCAGCAGGGTACTTCGCACAGATACGCAGTATTTT. This sequence encodes CASSRVLRTDTQYF.

V and J are TRBV6-5 and TRBJ2-7, with D perhaps TRBD1 (6 bases). The CDR3 totals 13 residues. V was cut by 7 bases and J by 1 base, with 11 bases left in between. From germline, CDR1 is MNHEY and CDR2 SVGAGI. CDR3 in amino acids: CASTQTGSYEQYF. The CDR3 region has the DNA TGTGCCAGCACCCAGACAGGTTCCTACGAGCAGTACTTC.

This sequence joins TRBV2 and TRBJ1-2; 8 nucleotides align to TRBD1. The V gene's germline CDR1 is SNHLY and CDR2 FYNNEI. CDR3 length: 14 residues. V was clipped by 6 bases and J by 6 bases; unmatched bases: 9. This CDR3 is CASSLLQGANGYTF. The CDR3 DNA reads TGTGCCAGCAGCCTTCTTCAGGGGGCGAATGGCTACACCTTC. The variable domain in full, with the rest retrieved from reference TRBV2 and TRBJ1-2, is EPEVTQTPSHQVTQMGQEVILRCVPISNHLYFYWYRQILGQKVEFLVSFYNNEISEKSEIFDDQFSVERPDGSNFTLKIRSTKLEDSAMYFCASSLLQGANGYTFGSGTRLTVV.

DNA for the CDR3: TGTGCCAGCAGTCGCACTAGCGGTTACAATGAGCAGTTCTTC. Protein product: CASSRTSGYNEQFF. The V and J genes are TRBV7-9 and TRBJ2-1; 8 nucleotides line up with TRBD2. V gave up 6 bases and J gave up 4 bases; unmatched junction bases: 5. CDR1 and CDR2 (germline): SEHNR, FQNEAQ (reference sequence). This CDR3 is 14 amino acids long.

The rearrangement uses TRBV2 and TRBJ2-2; TRBD2 matches at 10 bases. The CDR3 consists of 17 residues. V lost 0 bases, J lost 7 bases, and 8 bases stayed unmatched. The germline V gene has CDR1 SNHLY and CDR2 FYNNEI. The CDR3: CASSEAGPSGGGGELFF. In DNA form, the CDR3 reads TGTGCCAGCAGTGAAGCGGGGCCTAGCGGGGGCGGCGGGGAGCTGTTTTTT.